The next 4 T cell receptor beta chains were all read from a single sample in a study of PD-1 blockade in classical Hodgkin lymphoma. Following autologous stem cell transplantation, relapse occurred in every patient, and exposure to brentuximab vedotin varied. Profiling relied on immunoSEQ multiplex PCR, and the TCRdb table lists in-frame clones only, not all of them. Among approximately 160,000 clones, 78% were seen once, and the ten largest hold about 9.3%. Here the sequenced sample was peripheral blood mononuclear cells (PBMCs), taken before the second cycle of nivolumab. The origin of the receptors is a human donor with classical Hodgkin lymphoma.

This chain links TRBV5-1 with TRBJ2-3; 7 nucleotides line up with TRBD2. J lost 0 bases, V lost 0 bases, and 4 bases had no gene match. CDR3 length: 16 residues. From germline, CDR1 is SGHRS and CDR2 YFSETQ. CDR3 coding DNA: TGCGCCAGCAGCTTGGCCTACGGGGGGAGCACAGATACGCAGTATTTT. Encoded protein: CASSLAYGGSTDTQYF.

This chain joins TRBV6-5 and TRBJ1-1; D gene ambiguous. Trimming cost V 5 bases and J 1 base, with 8 bases left between them. Germline CDR1 MNHEY, CDR2 SVGAGI. The CDR3 is 13 residues long. Here the CDR3 DNA reads TGTGCCAGCAGTGTACGGGCGAACACTGAAGCTTTCTTT. Translating it yields CASSVRANTEAFF.

In its sample, this clone was seen a few times. The rearrangement uses TRBV7-3 and TRBJ2-7, with D perhaps TRBD1 (6 bases). CDR3 length equals 15 residues. The ends were cut back, 5 bases at V and 2 bases at J, with 16 bases in the middle. From germline, CDR1 is SGHTA and CDR2 FQGTGA. CDR3 loop: CASSLRQAPTYEQYF. CDR3 nucleotides: TGTGCCAGCAGCCTAAGACAGGCCCCCACCTACGAGCAGTACTTC.

The chain links TRBV2 to TRBJ2-5; the D gene could be TRBD1 or TRBD2 (6 bases each). The germline V gene encodes CDR1 SNHLY and CDR2 FYNNEI. CDR3 length equals 14 residues. The germline V and J ends were trimmed by 4 bases and 5 bases, with 14 bases remaining between them. The CDR3 DNA is TGTGCCAGCAGTGTGCAAGGGGGGCGGGAGACCCAGTACTTC. The encoded protein is CASSVQGGRETQYF. The variable domain in full, with the rest retrieved from reference TRBV2 and TRBJ2-5, is EPEVTQTPSHQVTQMGQEVILRCVPISNHLYFYWYRQILGQKVEFLVSFYNNEISEKSEIFDDQFSVERPDGSNFTLKIRSTKLEDSAMYFCASSVQGGRETQYFGPGTRLLVL.